The clone carrying this T cell receptor beta chain is medium-sized (0.01 to 0.1%) by share. The target antigen is unknown. Other nucleotide sequences from this sample produce the same CDR3. The data stem from a study of CD8+ T cells in alopecia areata. Study-level results: In scalp samples, resident alphabeta T cells of normal skin are also sequenced.

CDR3 length: 13 residues. The V and J ends lost 3 bases and 1 base respectively, with 6 bases between them. From germline, CDR1 is SGHTA and CDR2 FQGNSA. Following extraction, RNA underwent reverse transcription to cDNA, which served as the sequencing template. This table comes from immunoSEQ multiplex PCR, and its TCRdb copy is limited to in-frame clones, with some not included. Among under 40,000 clones, roughly half were seen once, and the ten largest hold 30% to 50%. This TCR came from a human donor with alopecia areata. The rearrangement uses TRBV7-2 and TRBJ1-1, with TRBD1 as a possible D gene (5 bases). Sequencing was done on a sample of NKG2D-high CD8+ T cells sorted from blood. The CDR3 bases are TGTGCCAGCAGCTTCGGGGGGAACACTGAAGCTTTCTTT. Amino acids: CASSFGGNTEAFF.